This T cell receptor (beta chain) was sequenced during a study of shared T cell receptors in the human thymus. Profiling relied on immunoSEQ multiplex PCR, and the TCRdb table lists in-frame clones only, not all of them. The table has roughly 550,000 clones, 70% to 80% seen once. From germline, CDR1 is DFQATT and CDR2 SNEGSKA (reference sequence). Trimming took off 3 bases at V and 7 bases at J, with 7 bases between the two ends. There are 11 residues in the CDR3. The sample was also linked to a second study, of human thymus T cells.

The clonotype was recovered from a boy younger than two with a congenital heart defect. V gene TRBV20-1 combines with J gene TRBJ2-4; D is unclear. Sequencing was carried out using thymocytes. The chain's CDR3 is CSARRPNIQYF. CDR3 sequence (DNA): TGCAGTGCTAGGAGGCCCAACATTCAGTACTTC.